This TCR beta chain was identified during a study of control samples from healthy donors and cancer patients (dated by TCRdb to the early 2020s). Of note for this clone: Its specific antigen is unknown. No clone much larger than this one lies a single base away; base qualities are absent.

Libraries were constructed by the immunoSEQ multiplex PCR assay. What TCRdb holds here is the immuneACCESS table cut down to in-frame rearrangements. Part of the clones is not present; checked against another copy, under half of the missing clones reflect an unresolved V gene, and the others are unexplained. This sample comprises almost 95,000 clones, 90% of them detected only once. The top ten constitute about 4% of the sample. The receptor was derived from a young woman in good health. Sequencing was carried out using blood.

The nucleotide sequence reads as follows: TGTGCCAGCAGTTTCCAGGGGGCGCTGGGAACCGGGGAGCTGTTTTTT. It codes for CASSFQGALGTGELFF. The receptor chain draws on TRBV6-6 and TRBJ2-2, and TRBD1 matches 8 of the central bases. After removal of 4 bases from V and 5 bases from J, the junction retains 9 bases not matched to a gene. The cysteine opens and the phenylalanine closes a CDR3 of 16 amino acids. Solely the CDR3 DNA is kept, with 48 bases framed from the first base. The germline V gene (reference sequence) yields MNHNY for CDR1 and SVGAGI for CDR2.